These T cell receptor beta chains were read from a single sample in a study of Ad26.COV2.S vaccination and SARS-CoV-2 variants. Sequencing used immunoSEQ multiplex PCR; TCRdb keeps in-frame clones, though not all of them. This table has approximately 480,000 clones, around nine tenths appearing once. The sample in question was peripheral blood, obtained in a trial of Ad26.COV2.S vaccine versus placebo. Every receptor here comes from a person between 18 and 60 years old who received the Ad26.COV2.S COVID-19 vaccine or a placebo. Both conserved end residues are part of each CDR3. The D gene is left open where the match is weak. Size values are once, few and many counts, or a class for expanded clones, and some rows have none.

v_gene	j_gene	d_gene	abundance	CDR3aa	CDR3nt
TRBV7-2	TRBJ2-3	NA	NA	CASSLASSVDTQYF	TGTGCCAGCAGCTTAGCCTCTAGCGTGGATACGCAGTATTTT
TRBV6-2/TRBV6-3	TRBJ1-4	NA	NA	CASSDDKGREKLFF	TGTGCCAGCAGCGATGACAAGGGTCGAGAAAAACTGTTTTTT
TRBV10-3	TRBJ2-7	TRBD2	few	CAISRGDSSYEQYF	TGTGCCATCAGTCGGGGGGACTCCTCCTACGAGCAGTACTTC
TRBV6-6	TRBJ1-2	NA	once	CASSYPGRLGYGYTF	TGTGCCAGCAGTTACCCGGGACGCCTAGGCTATGGCTACACCTTC
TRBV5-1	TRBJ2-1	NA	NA	CASSLVGGRSYNEQFF	TGCGCCAGCAGCTTGGTGGGGGGCCGCTCCTACAATGAGCAGTTCTTC
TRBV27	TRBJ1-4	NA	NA	CASSLDSRRHEKLFF	TGTGCCAGCAGCTTAGACAGTCGGCGGCATGAAAAACTGTTTTTT
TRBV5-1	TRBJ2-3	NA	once	CASSHGGADTQYF	TGCGCCAGCAGCCACGGTGGGGCAGATACGCAGTATTTT
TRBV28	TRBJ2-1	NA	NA	CASSFFVRGEQFF	TGTGCCAGCAGTTTCTTCGTCCGGGGTGAGCAGTTCTTC
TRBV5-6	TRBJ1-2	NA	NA	CASSLGRRPGIYGYTF	TGTGCCAGCAGCCTAGGTAGGCGACCTGGAATCTATGGCTACACCTTC
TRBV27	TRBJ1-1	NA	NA	CASSPEWGRDTEAFF	TGTGCCAGCAGTCCGGAATGGGGGCGGGATACTGAAGCTTTCTTT
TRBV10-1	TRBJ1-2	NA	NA	CASSPGRSRQGYTF	TGCGCCAGCAGCCCGGGACGCTCGCGACAGGGCTACACCTTC
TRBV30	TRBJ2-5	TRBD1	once	CAWSAIQGVKETQYF	TGTGCCTGGAGTGCTATACAGGGGGTCAAGGAGACCCAGTACTTC
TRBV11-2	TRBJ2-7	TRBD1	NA	CASSRTMPGQGYEQYF	TGTGCCAGCAGCCGGACAATGCCGGGACAGGGTTACGAGCAGTACTTC
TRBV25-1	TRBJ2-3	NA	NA	CASSGTTGADTQYF	TGTGCCAGCAGTGGAACGACGGGGGCAGATACGCAGTATTTT
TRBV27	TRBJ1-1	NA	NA	CASRGRGRNTEAFF	TGTGCCAGCAGAGGGAGGGGGAGGAACACTGAAGCTTTCTTT
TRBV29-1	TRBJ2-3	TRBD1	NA	CSVEGPGTGGTDTQYF	TGCAGCGTTGAAGGCCCTGGGACAGGGGGGACAGATACGCAGTATTTT
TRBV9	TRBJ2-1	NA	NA	CASSVGAVLFMGEQFF	TGTGCCAGCAGCGTAGGGGCAGTTCTTTTCATGGGTGAGCAGTTCTTC
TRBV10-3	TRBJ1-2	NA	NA	CAIGPGGTSYTF	TGTGCCATCGGGCCTGGGGGGACGAGCTACACCTTC
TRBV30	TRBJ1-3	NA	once	CAWTRGASGNTIYF	TGTGCCTGGACCCGGGGGGCTTCTGGAAACACCATATATTTT
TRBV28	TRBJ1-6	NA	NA	CASRQTSWGRSNSPLHF	TGTGCCAGCAGACAGACCTCCTGGGGTAGGTCAAATTCACCCCTCCACTTT
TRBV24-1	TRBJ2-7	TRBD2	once	CATSLSGSDEQYF	TGTGCCACCAGCCTAAGCGGGAGTGACGAGCAGTACTTC
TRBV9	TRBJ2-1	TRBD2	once	CASSHRGGSSYNEQFF	TGTGCCAGCAGCCATAGGGGCGGGAGCTCCTACAATGAGCAGTTCTTC
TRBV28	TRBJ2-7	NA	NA	CASSSGGGGSYEQYF	TGTGCCAGCAGTTCCGGGGGCGGAGGTTCCTACGAGCAGTACTTC
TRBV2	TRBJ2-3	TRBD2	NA	CASRPTSGSTDTQYF	TGTGCCAGCAGGCCAACTAGCGGGAGCACAGATACGCAGTATTTT
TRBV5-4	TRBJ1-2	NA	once	CASSYTGSNYGYTF	TGTGCCAGCAGCTATACAGGGTCAAACTATGGCTACACCTTC
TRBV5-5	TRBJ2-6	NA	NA	CASSLGSGANVLTF	TGTGCCAGCAGCTTGGGCTCTGGGGCCAACGTCCTGACTTTC
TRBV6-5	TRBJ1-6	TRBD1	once	CASRGRQGESAPLHF	TGTGCCAGCCGCGGGAGGCAGGGGGAGTCCGCACCCCTCCACTTT
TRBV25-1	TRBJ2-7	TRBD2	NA	CASSEGLAGAYEQYF	TGTGCCAGCAGTGAAGGACTAGCGGGAGCCTACGAGCAGTACTTC